A single sample gave rise to the 22 T cell receptor beta chains below, sequenced in a study of blood T cells in healthy people across ages. A second roughly 6 to 12 cycle PCR used barcoded and J-beta primers. TCRdb re-called the 5' RACE reads with MiXCR, one entry per CDR3 protein. This table holds roughly 640,000 distinct CDR3 sequences, approximately 30% found once. Sequencing was done on a sample of blood. These receptors were taken from a woman of 80 years or more in good health.

This clonotype was detected many times. The chain couples TRBV28 to TRBJ2-5, with D possibly being TRBD2 (6 bases). CDR1 and CDR2 (germline): MDHEN, SYDVKM. The CDR3 runs 15 residues. Trimming left V 3 bases short and J 5 bases short, with 16 bases between. CDR3: CASSFPRGIGETQYF. CDR3 DNA sequence: TGTGCCAGCAGTTTTCCCCGGGGGATCGGGGAGACCCAGTACTTC.

This chain joins TRBV6-1 and TRBJ1-5; a weak D match, TRBD1 (5 bases). CDR3 length equals 18 residues. Germline lookup yields CDR1 MNHNS and CDR2 SASEGT. Trimming left V 0 bases short and J 0 bases short, with 15 bases between. The CDR3 sequence: CASSEAPGEFYSNQPQHF. The CDR3 DNA reads as TGTGCCAGCAGTGAAGCCCCGGGGGAGTTTTATAGCAATCAGCCCCAGCATTTT.

This clonotype was seen at least ten times. The chain carries TRBV29-1 and TRBJ2-7, with 7 bases identical to TRBD1. The germline V gene encodes CDR1 SQVTM and CDR2 ANQGSEA. CDR3 length: 16 amino acids. V gave up 1 base and J gave up 0 bases; unmatched junction bases: 9. The CDR3 DNA follows: TGCAGCGTTGAAGTTGAACAGGGGATGTTCTCCTACGAGCAGTACTTC. It specifies CSVEVEQGMFSYEQYF.

CDR3 in amino acids: CASSFTGSSYNSPLHF. The CDR3 nucleotides read TGTGCCAGCAGCTTTACAGGGAGCTCCTATAATTCACCCCTCCACTTT. The chain carries TRBV9 and TRBJ1-6; a weak D match, TRBD1 (6 bases). CDR1 SGDLS and CDR2 YYNGEE come from the germline V gene. V shed 4 bases and J shed 0 bases, with 11 bases lying between them. The CDR3 covers 16 residues. Full variable domain (rest looked up from reference TRBV9 and TRBJ1-6): DSGVTQTPKHLITATGQRVTLRCSPRSGDLSVYWYQQSLDQGLQFLIQYYNGEERAKGNILERFSAQQFPDLHSELNLSSLELGDSALYFCASSFTGSSYNSPLHFGNGTRLTVT.

This clonotype was recorded many times. This chain uses TRBV7-6 with TRBJ2-1; 9 bases fit TRBD2. Germline loops: CDR1 SGHVS, CDR2 FNYEAQ. CDR3 length: 15 amino acids. Germline trimming cut 3 bases from V and 4 bases from J; bases unmatched to any gene: 4. The CDR3 bases are TGTGCCAGCAGCTTTAGCGGGGGAGATTACAATGAGCAGTTCTTC. Its protein product is CASSFSGGDYNEQFF.

V is TRBV6-5 and J is TRBJ2-5; D gene unclear. From germline, CDR1 is MNHEY and CDR2 SVGAGI. The CDR3 runs 16 residues. Between the trimmed V and J ends, which lost 0 bases and 11 bases, there was a span of 22 bases. The CDR3 spells CASSYSGLGVSYEQYF. CDR3 DNA: TGTGCCAGCAGTTACTCGGGCCTTGGGGTGAGCTATGAGCAGTACTTC.

Concerning this clonotype itself: A much larger clone lies a single base off, so this may be a read error. CDR3 protein: CSARALTSGGAHNEQFF. As DNA, the CDR3 is TGCAGTGCTAGAGCCCTCACTAGCGGGGGGGCCCACAATGAGCAGTTCTTC. This chain joins TRBV20-1 and TRBJ2-1; the match to TRBD2 covers 13 bases. The CDR3 is made up of 17 amino acids. J lost 5 bases, V lost 1 base, and 8 bases had no gene match. Germline CDR1 is DFQATT and CDR2 is SNEGSKA (reference sequence).

This clonotype was seen repeatedly, ten times or more. This rearrangement joins TRBV5-6 to TRBJ2-5, with 8 nucleotides matching TRBD2. CDR3 length: 15 amino acids. Germline lookup yields CDR1 SGHDT and CDR2 YYEEEE. V lost 0 bases and J lost 3; bases outside the gene matches: 4. CDR3 bases: TGTGCCAGCAGCTTGGCCGGGAGGGGGAAAGAGACCCAGTACTTC. It yields the protein CASSLAGRGKETQYF.

The chain is built from TRBV7-2 and TRBJ1-2; perhaps TRBD1 as D (5 bases). Looked up from germline, CDR1 is SGHTA and CDR2 is FQGNSA. This CDR3 region has 15 residues. V was cut by 5 bases and J by 0 bases, with 13 bases left in between. This chain's CDR3 is CASSAGPRANYGYTF. The CDR3 DNA sequence: TGTGCCAGCAGCGCGGGACCGAGAGCTAACTATGGCTACACCTTC.

This clonotype has just a few counts. The chain couples TRBV3-1 to TRBJ1-2; D gene unclear. The CDR3 totals 15 residues. V lost 1 base to trimming and J lost 8 bases, with 17 bases between them. Germline V lookup: CDR1 LGHDT, CDR2 YNNKEL (reference sequence). In nucleotides, the CDR3 is TGTGCCAGCAGCCAAGGAACCTCAGATATTGGAGGCTACACCTTC. It encodes CASSQGTSDIGGYTF.

This clonotype showed up just a few times. The rearrangement links TRBV6-5 to TRBJ1-1, with D possibly TRBD1 on 6 matching bases. CDR3 length: 15 amino acids. Germline V gene lookup returns CDR1 MNHEY and CDR2 SVGAGI. The V end lost 2 bases, the J end lost 2 bases, and 12 bases lay between the germline ends. DNA for the CDR3: TGTGCCAGCAGTTACCTACAGGGTAGAAACACTGAAGCTTTCTTT. Translation: CASSYLQGRNTEAFF.

This clonotype has at least ten counts. The V and J genes are TRBV5-1 and TRBJ1-1; no definite D call. V was pared by 4 bases and J by 6 bases, with 10 bases between. This CDR3 region has 12 residues. Germline V gene data show CDR1 as SGHRS and CDR2 as YFSETQ. The DNA for the CDR3 is TGCGCCAGCAGCCGGGGAGGGTCTGAAGCTTTCTTT. It is translated as CASSRGGSEAFF.

This clonotype was recorded at least ten times. The J gene is TRBJ1-1, the V gene TRBV7-9; weak D call: TRBD1 (6 bases). Germline V gene lookup returns CDR1 SEHNR and CDR2 FQNEAQ (reference sequence). V was shortened by 0 bases and J by 5 bases, with 13 bases between the two germline ends. The CDR3 contains 15 residues. The CDR3 spells CASSLAGGGETEAFF. The CDR3, as DNA: TGTGCCAGCAGCTTAGCTGGAGGGGGTGAGACTGAAGCTTTCTTT.

The chain has TRBV19 and TRBJ2-1; 9 bases are a match to TRBD2. Germline trimming cut 1 base from V and 6 bases from J; bases unmatched to any gene: 7. The CDR3 has 16 residues. CDR1 is LNHDA, CDR2 SQIVND, per germline (reference sequence). In nucleotides, the CDR3 is TGTGCCAGTAGTATAGGCCATAGCGGGGGCCGCAATGAGCAGTTCTTC. The encoded protein is CASSIGHSGGRNEQFF.

This clonotype was seen at least ten times. The chain recombines TRBV6-2 or TRBV6-3 with TRBJ2-7, with 8 bases aligning to TRBD1. V lost 2 bases, J lost 6 bases, and 9 bases stayed unmatched. Germline CDR1 is MNHEY and CDR2 is SVGEGT. This CDR3 spans 15 amino acids. The CDR3, as DNA: TGTGCCAGCAGTTACCGGTCGCAGGGGGCCATCGAGCAGTACTTC. This sequence encodes CASSYRSQGAIEQYF.

This clonotype was seen many times. The chain is built from TRBV7-9 and TRBJ2-3; 14 bases match TRBD2. Germline CDR1 and CDR2: SEHNR and FQNEAQ (reference sequence). The CDR3 contains 17 residues. Unmatched junction bases numbered 7, after V lost 4 bases and J lost 4 bases. The DNA of the CDR3 is TGTGCCAGCAGCTGGGGACTAGCGGGGGTAATGGCAGATACGCAGTATTTT. The encoded protein is CASSWGLAGVMADTQYF.

Note on this clonotype: A much larger clone lies a single base off, so this may be a read error. V and J are TRBV7-2 and TRBJ2-7; D may be TRBD1 or TRBD2 (5 bases each). The V gene lost 5 bases and the J gene lost 7 bases, with 21 bases spanning the gap. Germline loops: CDR1 SGHTA, CDR2 FQGNSA. CDR3 length equals 15 residues. The CDR3 DNA sequence: TGTGCCAGCAGCGCCCGGGACGCCCATGGTTTGGAGCAGTACTTC. Protein sequence: CASSARDAHGLEQYF.

J is TRBJ2-2 and V is TRBV24-1; perhaps TRBD1 as D (7 bases). V was pared by 10 bases and J by 3 bases, with 29 bases between. CDR1 and CDR2 (germline): KGHDR, SFDVKD. The CDR3 has 19 amino acids. This CDR3 reads CATREGAPGAFVDTGELFF. DNA of the CDR3: TGTGCCACGAGAGAGGGGGCGCCGGGGGCCTTTGTGGACACCGGGGAGCTGTTTTTT.

This clonotype was seen a handful of times. The chain is built from TRBV20-1 and TRBJ2-1; weak D call: TRBD2 (5 bases). This CDR3 spans 17 amino acids. Trimming left V 0 bases short and J 0 bases short, with 15 bases between. The V gene's germline CDR1 is DFQATT and CDR2 SNEGSKA (reference sequence). CDR3 in amino acids: CSARDASSLNSYNEQFF. Written as DNA, the CDR3 is TGCAGTGCTAGAGATGCGTCTAGCCTGAACTCCTACAATGAGCAGTTCTTC.

Worth noting for this clonotype: A read error may explain this, as a much larger clone is one base away. This CDR3 is missing its conserved last phenylalanine or tryptophan, likely due to a read error. The chain is built from TRBV12-3 or TRBV12-4 and TRBJ1-6, with D perhaps matching TRBD1 (5 bases). The CDR3 sequence is 14 residues long. The V gene lost 8 bases and the J gene lost 6 bases, with 14 bases spanning the gap. DNA for the CDR3: TGTGCCAGCGCCGAGGTCGGGACTAATTCACCCCTCCACTGT. Protein: CASAEVGTNSPLHC.

This clonotype appeared a few times. V and J are TRBV5-1 and TRBJ1-1; TRBD1 aligns across 7 bases. J gave up 1 base and V 2 bases, and 5 bases lay outside the gene matches. Germline CDR1 SGHRS, CDR2 YFSETQ. The CDR3 loop spans 15 amino acids. The DNA for the CDR3 is TGCGCCAGCAGCTTCCTGCAGGGGGGGAACACTGAAGCTTTCTTT. It codes for CASSFLQGGNTEAFF.

The chain is built from TRBV2 and TRBJ2-3, with D uncertain. This CDR3 is 17 amino acids long. The germline gives CDR1 SNHLY, CDR2 FYNNEI. V dropped 2 bases and J dropped 2 bases, with 17 bases sitting between them. CDR3 DNA: TGTGCCAGCAGTGAATCACAAGGAAGGGTCAACACAGATACGCAGTATTTT. It yields the protein CASSESQGRVNTDTQYF.